This paragraph reports one T cell receptor beta chain. Source study methods: Amplifying reference gene primers gave estimates of nucleated cell counts. Libraries were prepared by immunoSEQ multiplex PCR; TCRdb keeps only in-frame clonotypes and omits some of them. That table furnishes V, J and clone size, whereas the DNA furnished D and trimming. The sample lists 130,000 or so clones, around 83% occurring once. This sample is drawn from a study of blood T cell repertoires in COVID-19. The sequence derives from an elderly man with active or convalescent COVID-19. The sequenced material came from peripheral blood.

CDR3 sequence (DNA): TGTGCCAGCAGCCTTGGACAGGGTACTAGCACAGATACGCAGTATTTT. Translation: CASSLGQGTSTDTQYF. This chain connects TRBV11-2 to TRBJ2-3, with 8 bases that match TRBD1. This CDR3 is 16 amino acids long. Unmatched junction bases numbered 7, after V lost 5 bases and J lost 0 bases. Germline assignment: CDR1 SGHAT and CDR2 FQNNGV.